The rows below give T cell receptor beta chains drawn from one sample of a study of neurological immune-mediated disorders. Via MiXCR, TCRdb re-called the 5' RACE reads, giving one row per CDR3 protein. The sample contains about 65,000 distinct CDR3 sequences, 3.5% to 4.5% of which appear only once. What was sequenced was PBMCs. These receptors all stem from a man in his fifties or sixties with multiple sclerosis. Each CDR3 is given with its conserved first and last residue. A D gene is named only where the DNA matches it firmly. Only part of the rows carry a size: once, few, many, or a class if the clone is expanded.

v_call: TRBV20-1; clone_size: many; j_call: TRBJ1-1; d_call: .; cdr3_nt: TGCAGTGCTACCGGATCCGGGAGCCCGGGCGGTGAAGCTTTCTTT; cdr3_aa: CSATGSGSPGGEAFF
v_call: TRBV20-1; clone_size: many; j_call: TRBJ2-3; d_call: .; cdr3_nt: TGCAGTGCTAGCGCCGGAGAATATCTTCGGGGGAGCACAGATACGCAGTATTTT; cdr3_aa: CSASAGEYLRGSTDTQYF
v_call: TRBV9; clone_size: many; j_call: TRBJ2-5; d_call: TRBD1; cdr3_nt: TGTGCCAGCAACAGGGGGAGGAAGGAGACCCAGTACTTC; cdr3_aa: CASNRGRKETQYF
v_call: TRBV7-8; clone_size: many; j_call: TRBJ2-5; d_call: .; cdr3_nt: TGTGCCAGCAGCTTACTCGCGGCGGCGGGATCCGGGACCCAGTACTTC; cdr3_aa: CASSLLAAAGSGTQYF
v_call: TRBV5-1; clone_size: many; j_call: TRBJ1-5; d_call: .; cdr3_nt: TGCGCCAGCAGCTTGGTTCCGGGAAATCAGCCCCAGCATTTT; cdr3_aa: CASSLVPGNQPQHF
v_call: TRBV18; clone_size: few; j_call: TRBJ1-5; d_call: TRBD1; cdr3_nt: TGTGCCAGCTCGGAAGGGACAGGGCCCTGGCCCCAGAATTTT; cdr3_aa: CASSEGTGPWPQNF
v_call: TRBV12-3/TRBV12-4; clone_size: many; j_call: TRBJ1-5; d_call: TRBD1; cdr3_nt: TGTGCCAGCAGTTTTAGGGCAGGGGGGTCTCAGCCCCAGCATTTT; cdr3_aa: CASSFRAGGSQPQHF
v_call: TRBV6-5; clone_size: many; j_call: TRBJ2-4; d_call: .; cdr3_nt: TGTGCCAGCAGTGGACACGGTCGGATTCAGTACTTC; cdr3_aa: CASSGHGRIQYF
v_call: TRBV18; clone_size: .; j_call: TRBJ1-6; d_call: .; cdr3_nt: TGTGCCAGCTCACCACCGGGGGCCGGGTACGCACCCCTCAACTTT; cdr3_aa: CASSPPGAGYAPLNF
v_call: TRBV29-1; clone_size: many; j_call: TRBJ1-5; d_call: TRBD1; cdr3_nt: TGCAGCTTCGCGACAGGGACAAACAATCAGCCCCAGCATTTT; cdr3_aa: CSFATGTNNQPQHF
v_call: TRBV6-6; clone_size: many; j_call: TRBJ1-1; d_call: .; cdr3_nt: TGTGCCAGCAGTTACTCCCCGGGGAACACTGAAGCTTTCTTT; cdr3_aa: CASSYSPGNTEAFF
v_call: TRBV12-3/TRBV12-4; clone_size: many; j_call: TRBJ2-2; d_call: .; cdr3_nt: TGTGCCAGCAGTTTAAGTTTGGGTGCGTCCGGGGAGCTGTTTTTT; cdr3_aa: CASSLSLGASGELFF
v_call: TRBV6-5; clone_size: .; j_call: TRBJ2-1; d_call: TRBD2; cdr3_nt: TGTGCCAGCAGTTACCTAGCGGGGGGTCACAATGAGCAGTTCTTC; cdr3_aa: CASSYLAGGHNEQFF
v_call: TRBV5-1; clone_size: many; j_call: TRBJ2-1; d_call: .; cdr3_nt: TGCGCCAGCAGGGGAGAGGGCTCCTACAATGAGCAGTTCTTC; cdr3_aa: CASRGEGSYNEQFF
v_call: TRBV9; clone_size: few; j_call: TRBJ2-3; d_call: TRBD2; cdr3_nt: TGTGCCAGCAGCGTTTGGGGAGGTAGCGGGGGCCTCCCCCATACGCAGTATTTT; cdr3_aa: CASSVWGGSGGLPHTQYF
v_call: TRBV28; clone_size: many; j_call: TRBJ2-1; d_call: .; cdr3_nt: TGTGCCAGCAGCCATGGAACCTACCCAATATACAATGAGCAGTTCTTC; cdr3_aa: CASSHGTYPIYNEQFF
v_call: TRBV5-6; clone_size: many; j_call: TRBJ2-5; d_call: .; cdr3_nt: TGTGCCAGCAGCTTGGGCCCCATGGAGGAGACCCAGTACTTC; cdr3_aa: CASSLGPMEETQYF
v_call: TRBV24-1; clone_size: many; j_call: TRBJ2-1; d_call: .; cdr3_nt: TGTGCCACCAGTCAGGGCAATGAGCAGTTCTTC; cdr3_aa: CATSQGNEQFF
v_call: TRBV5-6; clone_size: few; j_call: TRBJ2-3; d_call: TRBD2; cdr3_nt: TGTGCCAGCAGCTTGGCTCGCTCCGGGACTAGGAGCGTTGGAGATACGCAGTATTTT; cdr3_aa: CASSLARSGTRSVGDTQYF
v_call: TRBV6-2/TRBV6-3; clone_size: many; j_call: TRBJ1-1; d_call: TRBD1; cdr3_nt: TGTGCCAGCAGAGGGGGCATCACTGAAGCTTTCTTT; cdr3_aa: CASRGGITEAFF
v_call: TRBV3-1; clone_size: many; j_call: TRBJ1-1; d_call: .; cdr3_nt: TGTGCCAGCAGCCAGGGGGTAGGCAAGAACACTGAAGCTTTCTTT; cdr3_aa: CASSQGVGKNTEAFF
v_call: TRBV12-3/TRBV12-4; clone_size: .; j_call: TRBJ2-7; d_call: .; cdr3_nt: TGTGCCAGCAGTTTCGATACGACAGCCACCTACGAGCAGTACTTC; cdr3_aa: CASSFDTTATYEQYF
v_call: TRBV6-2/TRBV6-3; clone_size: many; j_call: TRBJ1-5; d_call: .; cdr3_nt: TGTGCCAGCAAATTGGGGTATAGCAATCAGCCCCAGCATTTT; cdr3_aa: CASKLGYSNQPQHF
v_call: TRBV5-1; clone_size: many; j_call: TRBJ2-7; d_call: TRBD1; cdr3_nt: TGCGCCAGCACCCTAACAGGGGGCAACTACGAGCAGTACTTC; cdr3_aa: CASTLTGGNYEQYF
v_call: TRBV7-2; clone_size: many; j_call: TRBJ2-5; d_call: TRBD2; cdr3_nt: TGTGCCAGCAGCCCGGCACTTAGCGGGGGGCTGTCGTCCGAGACCCAGTACTTC; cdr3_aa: CASSPALSGGLSSETQYF
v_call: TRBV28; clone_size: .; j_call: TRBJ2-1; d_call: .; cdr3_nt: TGTGCCAGCATCCTGGGGGGAAGTTACAATGAGCAGTTCTTC; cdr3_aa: CASILGGSYNEQFF
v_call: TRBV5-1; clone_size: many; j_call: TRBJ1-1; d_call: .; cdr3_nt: TGCGCCAGCAGCGGACGACAGCCCGGTGCGCCTAACAGGGCTGAAGCTTTCTTT; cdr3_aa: CASSGRQPGAPNRAEAFF
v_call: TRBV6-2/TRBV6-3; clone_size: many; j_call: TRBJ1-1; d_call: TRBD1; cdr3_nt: TGTGCCAGCAGTTACAGGTGGAACAGGGGGATCTCGAACACTGAAGCTTTCTTT; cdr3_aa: CASSYRWNRGISNTEAFF
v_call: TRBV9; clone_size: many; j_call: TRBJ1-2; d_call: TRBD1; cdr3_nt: TGTGCCAGCACCCCAAGAGGGGGCGGTGGCTACACCTTC; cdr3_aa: CASTPRGGGGYTF
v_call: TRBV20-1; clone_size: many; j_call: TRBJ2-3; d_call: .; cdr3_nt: TGCAGTGCTAGTGTGGGGGCTCGCACAGATACGCAGTATTTT; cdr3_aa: CSASVGARTDTQYF
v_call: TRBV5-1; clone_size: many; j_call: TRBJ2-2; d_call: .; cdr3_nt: TGCGCCAGCAGCCTTAACAGGGACCCGAGAACCGGGGAGCTGTTTTTT; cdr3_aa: CASSLNRDPRTGELFF
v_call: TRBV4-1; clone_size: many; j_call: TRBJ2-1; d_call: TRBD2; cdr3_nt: TGCGCCAGCAGCCACGGCCTAGCGGGGGGGAACAATGAGCAGTTCTTC; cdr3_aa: CASSHGLAGGNNEQFF
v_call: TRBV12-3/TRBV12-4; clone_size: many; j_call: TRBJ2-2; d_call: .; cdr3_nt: TGTGCCAGCAGTCTAGGGGGCACCGGGGAGCTGTTTTTT; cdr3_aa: CASSLGGTGELFF
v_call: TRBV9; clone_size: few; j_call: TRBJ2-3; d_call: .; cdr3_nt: TGTGCCAGCAGCGTTGTTGGTCCGACTACCCGTAATACGCAGTATTTT; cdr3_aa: CASSVVGPTTRNTQYF
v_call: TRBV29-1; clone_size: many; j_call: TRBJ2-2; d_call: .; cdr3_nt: TGCAGCGCCCGCGAAACCGGGGAGCTGTTTTTT; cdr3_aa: CSARETGELFF
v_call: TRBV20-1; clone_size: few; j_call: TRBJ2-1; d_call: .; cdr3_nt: TGCAGTGCTAGAGACAGGGATAGGTACAATGAGCAGTTCTTC; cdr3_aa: CSARDRDRYNEQFF
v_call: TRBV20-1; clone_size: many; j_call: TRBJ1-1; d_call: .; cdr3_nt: TGCAGTGCTAGCAGGAACACTGAAGCTTTCTTT; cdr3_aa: CSASRNTEAFF
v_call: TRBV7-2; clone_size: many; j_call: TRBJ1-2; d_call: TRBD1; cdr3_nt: TGTGCCAGCAGCTTAGATTCGCAGGGGGCCCTCAACTATGGCTACACCTTC; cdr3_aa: CASSLDSQGALNYGYTF
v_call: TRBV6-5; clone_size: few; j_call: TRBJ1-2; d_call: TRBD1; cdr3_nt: TGTGCCAGCAGACGGGACAGGGCTTCTGGCTACACCTTC; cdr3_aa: CASRRDRASGYTF
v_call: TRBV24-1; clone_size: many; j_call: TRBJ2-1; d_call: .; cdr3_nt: TGTGCCACCAGTCAGGGCGGTGAGCAGTTCTTC; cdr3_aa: CATSQGGEQFF
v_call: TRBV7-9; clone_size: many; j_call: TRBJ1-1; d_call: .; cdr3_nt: TGTGCCAGCAGCTTAGGACAGACGGGGAGCGCTTTCTTT; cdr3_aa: CASSLGQTGSAFF
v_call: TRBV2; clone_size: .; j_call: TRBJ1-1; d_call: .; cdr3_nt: TGTGCCAGCAGTTACCAACAGGGAGTCACTGAAGCTTTCTTT; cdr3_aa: CASSYQQGVTEAFF
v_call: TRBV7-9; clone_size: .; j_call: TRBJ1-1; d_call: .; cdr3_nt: TGTGCCAGCAGCTTGGGGGTCACTGAAGCTTTCTTT; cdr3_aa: CASSLGVTEAFF
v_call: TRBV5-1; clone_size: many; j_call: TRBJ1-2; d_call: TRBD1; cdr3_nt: TGCGCCAGCAGCTTGGGTGGACAGGGTACGAAGAACTATGGCTACACCTTC; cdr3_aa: CASSLGGQGTKNYGYTF
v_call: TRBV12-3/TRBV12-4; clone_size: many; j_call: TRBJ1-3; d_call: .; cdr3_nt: TGTGCCAGCAGTTTGCATACTGGAAACACCATATATTTT; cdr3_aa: CASSLHTGNTIYF
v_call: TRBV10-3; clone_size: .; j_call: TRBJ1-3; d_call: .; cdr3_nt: TGTGCCATCGGGCAACCCTCCGAAAACACCATATATTTT; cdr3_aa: CAIGQPSENTIYF
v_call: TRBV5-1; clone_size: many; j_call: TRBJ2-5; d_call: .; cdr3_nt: TGCGCCAGCAGCTTGGGGGCGCAGTACCAAGAGACCCAGTACTTC; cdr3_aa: CASSLGAQYQETQYF
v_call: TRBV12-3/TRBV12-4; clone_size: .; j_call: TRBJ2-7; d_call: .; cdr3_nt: TGTGCCAGCAGGTCCGCTCGGAAGCCCTACGAGCAGTACTTC; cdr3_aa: CASRSARKPYEQYF
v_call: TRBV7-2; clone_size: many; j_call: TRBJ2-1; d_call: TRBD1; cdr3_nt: TGTGCCAGCAGCAGAGCGGACAGGACCCCGGGTGTCGGGCAGTTCTTC; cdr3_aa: CASSRADRTPGVGQFF